This TCR beta chain was captured in a study of blood T cell repertoires in COVID-19 (TCRdb year 2020). Regarding the research as a whole: Samples covering the acute and convalescent phases of COVID-19 were provided by collaborators in the United States, Italy and Spain. The prospective study material was composed of cDNA or gDNA derived from T cells, B-cell-depleted T cells, or PBMCs. Deeply sampled blood TCRbeta repertoires from subjects exposed to, actively infected with, or recovered from COVID-19 were included in the dataset. The repertoires were made available in a free public database intended to serve as a resource for research on the immune response to SARS-CoV-2. Samples came from the ongoing ImmuneRACE study (first 160 participants) plus 1,254 subjects from 6 global collaborators. The sample metadata nearly always contained a de-identified subject ID, COVID-19 status, age in years and sex. Where available, HLA class I and class II types were taken from metadata supplied by the sample provider and were not determined by assay-based typing.

Another Seattle source contributed samples from volunteer blood donors who had recovered from COVID-19. Each collaborating institution followed its own protocols to collect whole blood in K2EDTA tubes. For TCRbeta analysis, collaborator samples were shipped as frozen whole blood, as isolated PBMCs, or as DNA extracted from either sample type. With regard to this clone: The antigen this receptor binds is unknown. Base qualities are missing; no much larger clone stands one base away.

Broad study findings and their caveats: How much clinical and demographic metadata was included differed by source and by participant, and the metadata was provided uncurated.

TCRbeta CDR3 regions were amplified from genomic DNA by means of the immunoSEQ Assay, a bias-controlled multiplex PCR. In the source study's methods: Nucleated cell counts per sample were estimated from amplification of reference gene primers within the assay. To quantify the absolute abundance of each unique TCRbeta CDR3 rearrangement, sequence reads were collapsed and filtered. For each sample, productive Simpson clonality was calculated as the square root of Simpson's diversity index over productive rearrangements. Not all clones reach the TCRdb copy of this immuneACCESS table, which keeps in-frame sequences only. Checked studies attribute under half of the gap to unresolved V genes and leave the rest unexplained. The D gene and trimming were derived from the DNA, and the V and J assignments and clone size from that table. The sample includes some 150,000 clones, with 87% observed a single time. The ten largest account for roughly 3.9% of the sample.

The material sequenced was peripheral blood. The TCR was taken from a woman aged 55-70 years who had recovered from COVID-19.

The CDR3 here reads CASSPPEGANTEAFF. The DNA sequence follows: TGTGCCAGCTCACCACCGGAGGGGGCGAACACTGAAGCTTTCTTT. The sequence joins TRBV18 to TRBJ1-1, with 7 bases in between that match TRBD1. V is trimmed back by 0 bases and J by 1 base, and the junction contains 2 bases that no gene match accounts for. Spanning cysteine to phenylalanine, the CDR3 consists of 15 amino acids. This entry keeps only the CDR3 DNA: 45 bases, framed from base 1. CDR1 is given as KGHSH and CDR2 as LQKENI, both from the germline V gene.